One T cell receptor (beta chain) is described in this entry. Its antigen remains unidentified. The data derive from a study of cytomegalovirus exposure and HLA in healthy donors. Study-level findings and limits: Some V segments could not be told apart, so they were left out, TRBV6-2 and TRBV6-3 among them.

Trimming removed 1 base from V and 2 bases from J, with 9 bases in between. Per germline, CDR1 GTSNPN and CDR2 SVGIG (reference sequence). CDR3 length: 14 amino acids. Vbeta (60) and Jbeta (13) primers were used in the PCR. Assay used: immunoSEQ multiplex PCR; TCRdb lists only in-frame clones, some missing. In the table there are approximately 61,000 clones, 70% to 80% of which are singletons. The receptor was isolated from a man between 18 and 29 years old in good health and CMV-seropositive. The chain couples TRBV30 to TRBJ1-5; D gene ambiguous. What was sequenced was PBMCs. In nucleotides, the CDR3 is TGTGCCTGGAGTGAGCAAATTGGCAATCAGCCCCAGCATTTT. This sequence encodes CAWSEQIGNQPQHF.